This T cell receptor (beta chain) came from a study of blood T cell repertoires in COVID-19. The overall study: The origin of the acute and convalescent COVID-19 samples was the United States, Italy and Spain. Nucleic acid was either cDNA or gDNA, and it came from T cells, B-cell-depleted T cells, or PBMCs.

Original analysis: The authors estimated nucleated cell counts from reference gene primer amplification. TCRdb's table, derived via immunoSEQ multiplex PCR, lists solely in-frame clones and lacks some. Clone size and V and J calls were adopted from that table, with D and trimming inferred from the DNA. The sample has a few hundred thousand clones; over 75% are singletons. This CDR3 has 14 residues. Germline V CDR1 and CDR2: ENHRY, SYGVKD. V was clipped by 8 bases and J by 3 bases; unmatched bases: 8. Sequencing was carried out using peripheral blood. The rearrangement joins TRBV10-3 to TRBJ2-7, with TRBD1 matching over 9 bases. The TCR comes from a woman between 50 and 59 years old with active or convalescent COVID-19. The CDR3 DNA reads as TGTGCCATCTCCCCGGGACAGGGATTCTACGAGCAGTACTTC. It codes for CAISPGQGFYEQYF.